This TCR beta chain was sequenced in a study of T-cell memory formation after mild COVID-19. Overall study: TCR clusters were largely donor specific.

General study findings and limits: Contracting clones localized mainly to CM and EM when CD4+ and mainly to EMRA when CD8+. Day 15 to 85 contracting clones showed balanced CD4/CD8; day 15 to 37 expanders favored CD4+.

This CDR3 region has 13 residues. The V gene's germline CDR1 is MNHEY and CDR2 SVGEGT. The germline V and J ends were trimmed by 2 bases and 3 bases, with 5 bases remaining between them. TCRdb called the 5' RACE reads again in MiXCR, with one record for every CDR3 protein. The sample records about 350,000 distinct CDR3 sequences, roughly 13% being singletons. Note on this clonotype: Antigen: not known.

The sequencing input was PBMCs or a T cell subset sorted from them (not recorded which). This clonotype was obtained from a man younger than 35 who had mild COVID-19 (a few samples of this study predate the infection). Cell type and time point are not known. The chain recombines TRBV6-2 or TRBV6-3 with TRBJ1-5; D uncertain. The CDR3 loop is CASSYGYNQPQHF. The CDR3 DNA sequence: TGTGCCAGCAGTTACGGGTACAATCAGCCCCAGCATTTT.